This T cell receptor (beta chain) originates from a study of beta chain features in type 1 diabetes. Notes on the study in general: An over-representation of cells with high TCR expression could result from cDNA sequencing. When VDJ junctions were examined, type 1 diabetes patients showed fewer insertions and more deletions.

Every bit of the isolated RNA underwent reverse transcription, so sequencing read expressed TCRB transcripts. Measured with immunoSEQ multiplex PCR; TCRdb has only the in-frame clones, and not every one. The table lists hundreds of thousands of clones, around 15% of them singletons. The sample holds a few counts of this clone. Antigen specificity is unknown. Germline CDR1 and CDR2: SGHTA and FQGNSA. V lost 1 base to trimming and J lost 1 base; unmatched junction nucleotides: 6. The length of the CDR3 is 16 residues. This chain uses TRBV7-2 with TRBJ1-2; 7 nucleotides line up with TRBD1. What was sequenced was naive CD4+ T cells from blood. The TCR sequence derives from a man between 18 and 35 years old in good health. DNA for the CDR3: TGTGCCAGCAGCTTAGGACTGGGACAGAATAACTATGGCTACACCTTC. Amino acids: CASSLGLGQNNYGYTF.